This T cell receptor (beta chain) was profiled in a study of blood T cell repertoires in COVID-19 (dated by TCRdb to the early 2020s). For the wider study: Samples from collaborators originated in the United States, Italy and Spain and spanned both the acute and convalescent phases of COVID-19. The samples were drawn from the first 160 participants of the ongoing ImmuneRACE study and from some 1,300 subjects provided by 6 global collaborators. The sample metadata nearly always contained a de-identified subject ID, COVID-19 status, age in years and sex. The repertoires were made available in a free public database intended to serve as a resource for research on the immune response to SARS-CoV-2. The dataset comprised deeply sampled blood TCRbeta repertoires from subjects exposed to, actively infected with, or recovered from COVID-19. The prospective study material was composed of cDNA or gDNA derived from T cells, B-cell-depleted T cells, or PBMCs. Where available, HLA class I and class II types were obtained from metadata supplied by the sample provider rather than from assay-based typing.

The CDR3 runs 13 amino acids, cysteine and phenylalanine included. The sequence is cut down to CDR3 DNA, 39 bases in frame from base 1. Sequences MNHEY (CDR1) and SVGAGI (CDR2) are obtained from the germline V gene. Trimming at the junction amounts to 10 bases on V and 4 bases on J, and the germline ends lie 16 bases apart. Samples from volunteer blood donors who had recovered from COVID-19 were contributed by a second Seattle source. Each collaborating institution followed its own protocols to collect whole blood in K2EDTA tubes. Collaborator samples were shipped for TCRbeta analysis as frozen whole blood, isolated PBMCs, or DNA extracted from either sample type. The immunoSEQ Assay, a bias-controlled multiplex PCR, was used to amplify TCRbeta CDR3 regions from genomic DNA. Per the source publication's procedure: The number of nucleated cells in each sample was estimated by amplification of reference gene primers within the assay. Sequence reads were collapsed and filtered to measure the absolute abundance of every unique TCRbeta CDR3 rearrangement. For each sample, productive Simpson clonality was calculated by taking the square root of Simpson's diversity index across productive rearrangements. The clones in this table, taken by TCRdb from immuneACCESS, are in-frame only. Not every clone is retained; where verified, under half of the shortfall comes from an unresolved V gene, and the cause of the rest is unknown. The V and J calls and the clone size are those of that table, but D and trimming were determined from the DNA. Here the sample has over 200,000 clones; around 87% occur a single time. 3% of the sample comes from the top ten.

Study-wide conclusions, independent of this receptor: The quantity of clinical and demographic metadata differed by source and by participant and was supplied without curation.

In the case of this clone: Its antigen remains unidentified. No clone much larger than this one lies a single base away; base qualities are absent.

Input material: peripheral blood. Here the chain combines TRBV6-5 and TRBJ1-1, and TRBD1 may be the D gene, going by 5 matching bases. The receptor comes from a woman aged 25 to 45 who had recovered from COVID-19. The DNA sequence is as follows: TGTGCCATCGAGCGGGGGGAGGCCACTGAAGCTTTCTTT. It translates as CAIERGEATEAFF.